This T cell receptor beta chain was captured in a study of blood T cell repertoires in COVID-19. Libraries were prepared by immunoSEQ multiplex PCR; TCRdb keeps only in-frame clonotypes and omits some of them. The table has about 350,000 clones, less than 90% seen once. V was shortened by 0 bases and J by 2 bases, with 15 bases between the two germline ends. The V gene's germline CDR1 is LGHDT and CDR2 YNNKEL (reference sequence). The CDR3 is 17 amino acids. This chain connects TRBV3-1 (or the pseudogene TRBV3-2) to TRBJ2-3; possible D gene TRBD2, 6 bases. The sequence was collected from a woman in her thirties who had recovered from COVID-19. Sequencing was done on a sample of PBMCs or T cells enriched from blood (not recorded which). CDR3 region: CASSQDFVGGNTDTQYF. The CDR3 nucleotides are TGTGCCAGCAGCCAAGATTTTGTCGGGGGAAACACAGATACGCAGTATTTT.